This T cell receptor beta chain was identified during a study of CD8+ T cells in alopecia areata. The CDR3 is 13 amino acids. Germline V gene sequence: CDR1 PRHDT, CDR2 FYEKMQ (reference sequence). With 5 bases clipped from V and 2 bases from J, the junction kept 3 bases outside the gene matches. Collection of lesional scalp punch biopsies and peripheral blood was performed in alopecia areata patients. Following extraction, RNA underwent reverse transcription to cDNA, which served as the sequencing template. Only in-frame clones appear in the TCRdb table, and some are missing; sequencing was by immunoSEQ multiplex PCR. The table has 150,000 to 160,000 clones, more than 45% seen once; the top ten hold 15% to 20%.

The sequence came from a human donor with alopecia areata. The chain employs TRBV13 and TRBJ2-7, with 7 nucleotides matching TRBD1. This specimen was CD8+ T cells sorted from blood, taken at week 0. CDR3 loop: CASSGTAAYEQYF. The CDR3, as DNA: TGTGCCAGCAGCGGGACAGCTGCCTACGAGCAGTACTTC.